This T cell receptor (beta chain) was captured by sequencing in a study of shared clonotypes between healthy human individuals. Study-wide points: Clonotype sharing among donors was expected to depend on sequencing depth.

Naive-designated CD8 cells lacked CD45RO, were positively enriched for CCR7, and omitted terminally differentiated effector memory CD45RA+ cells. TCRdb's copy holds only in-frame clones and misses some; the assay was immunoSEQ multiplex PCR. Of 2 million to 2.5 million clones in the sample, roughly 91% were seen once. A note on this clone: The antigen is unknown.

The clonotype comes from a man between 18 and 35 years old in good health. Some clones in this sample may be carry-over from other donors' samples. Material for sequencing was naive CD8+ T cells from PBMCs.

CDR3 nucleotides: TGCGCCAGCAGCCAAGATCTTATTACAGGCTCTAATGAAAAACTGTTTTTT. This encodes CASSQDLITGSNEKLFF. The rearrangement uses TRBV4-1 and TRBJ1-4, with D perhaps TRBD1 (5 bases). This CDR3 region has 17 residues. V lost 0 bases to trimming and J lost 3 bases, with 14 bases between them. CDR1 and CDR2 (germline): MGHRA, YSYEKL.